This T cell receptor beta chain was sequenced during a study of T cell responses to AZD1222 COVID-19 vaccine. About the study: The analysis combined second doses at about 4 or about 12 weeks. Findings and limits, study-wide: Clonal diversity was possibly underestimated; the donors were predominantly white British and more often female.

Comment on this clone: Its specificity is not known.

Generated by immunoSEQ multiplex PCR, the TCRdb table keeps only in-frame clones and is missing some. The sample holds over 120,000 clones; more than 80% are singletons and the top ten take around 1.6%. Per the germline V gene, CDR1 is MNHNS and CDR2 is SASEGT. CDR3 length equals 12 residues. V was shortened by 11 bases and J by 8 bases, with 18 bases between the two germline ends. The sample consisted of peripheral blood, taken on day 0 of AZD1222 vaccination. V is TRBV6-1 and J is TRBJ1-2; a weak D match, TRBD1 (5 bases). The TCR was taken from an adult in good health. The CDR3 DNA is TGTGCCGTCAACCGGGACCCGGGAGGCTACACCTTC. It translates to CAVNRDPGGYTF.